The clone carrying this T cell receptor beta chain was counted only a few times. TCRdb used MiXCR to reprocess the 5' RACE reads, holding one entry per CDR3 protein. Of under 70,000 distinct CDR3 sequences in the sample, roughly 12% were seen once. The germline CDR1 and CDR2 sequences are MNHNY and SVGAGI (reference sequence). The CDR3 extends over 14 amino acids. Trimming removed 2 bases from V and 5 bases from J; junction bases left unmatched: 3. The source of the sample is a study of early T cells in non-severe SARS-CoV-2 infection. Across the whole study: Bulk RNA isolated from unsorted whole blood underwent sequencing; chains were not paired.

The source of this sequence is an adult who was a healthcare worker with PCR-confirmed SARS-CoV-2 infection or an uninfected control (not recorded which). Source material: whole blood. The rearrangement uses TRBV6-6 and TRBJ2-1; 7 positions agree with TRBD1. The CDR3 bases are TGTGCCAGCAGTTACGGACAGGAGCACAATGAGCAGTTCTTC. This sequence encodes CASSYGQEHNEQFF.